The rows below give T cell receptor beta chains drawn from one sample of a study of cytomegalovirus exposure and HLA in healthy donors. Repertoires were generated with immunoSEQ multiplex PCR, while TCRdb's copy carries only in-frame clones and drops some. The sample carries 150,000 to 200,000 clones, 77% recorded once. The material sequenced was PBMCs. These receptors all come from a man aged 30 to 45 in good health and CMV-seropositive. Both conserved end residues are part of each CDR3. Each record gives: CDR3 DNA, CDR3 protein, D gene, clone size, V gene, J gene. A D gene is named only where the DNA matches it firmly. Not every row has a clone size; where given, it reads once, few, many or a size class.

TGTGCCAGCAGTGCCCGTGTGGCGGCCTATAATTCACCCCTCCACTTT,CASSARVAAYNSPLHF,.,.,TRBV2,TRBJ1-6
TGTGCCAGCAGCCAGGGGGCAGCAAATCAGCCCCAGCATTTT,CASSQGAANQPQHF,TRBD1,.,TRBV2,TRBJ1-5
TGCGCCAGCAGGGAGATGACAGGGGGCCTAACTGAAGCTTTCTTT,CASREMTGGLTEAFF,TRBD1,few,TRBV5-1,TRBJ1-1
TGTGCTAGTGGTTTGTCAGAGGTCGGTTCTGATGAGCAGTTCTTC,CASGLSEVGSDEQFF,.,.,TRBV12-5,TRBJ2-1
TGTGCCAGCAGTCTCTCTAGGAATGGCTACACCTTC,CASSLSRNGYTF,.,few,TRBV28,TRBJ1-2
TGTGCCAGCAAACAAGAGGGGGCCCTGAACACCGGGGAGCTGTTTTTT,CASKQEGALNTGELFF,TRBD1,.,TRBV2,TRBJ2-2
TGTGCCAGCAGCCGGACAGGGGGTTGGACTGAAGCTTTCTTT,CASSRTGGWTEAFF,TRBD1,once,TRBV14,TRBJ1-1
TGTGCCTGGATACCCCCTGGGGGGGTTGCTAGAGAGCAGTACTTC,CAWIPPGGVAREQYF,TRBD2,once,TRBV30,TRBJ2-7
TGTGCCAGCAGTGGTTGGGCCAGCCGGAATTCACCCCTCCACTTT,CASSGWASRNSPLHF,.,few,TRBV6-5,TRBJ1-6
TGTGCCCATAGGGGGCCGGGCTTAGCTTTCTTT,CAHRGPGLAFF,TRBD1,.,TRBV6-1,TRBJ1-1
TGTGCCAGCAGTGAGACAGGGGGCGCGTCGTACGAGCAGTACTTC,CASSETGGASYEQYF,TRBD1,.,TRBV28,TRBJ2-7
TGTGCCAGCAGTTTACGGGTCAGGGAATACGAGCAGTACTTC,CASSLRVREYEQYF,.,few,TRBV6-4,TRBJ2-7
TGTGCCAGCAGTTTATCCTCCGGGACAGGGGCCCTAGATACGCAGTATTTT,CASSLSSGTGALDTQYF,TRBD1,.,TRBV27,TRBJ2-3
TGTGCCAGCAGTCCCCGACAGGAGAGGACTGAAGCTTTCTTT,CASSPRQERTEAFF,.,few,TRBV27,TRBJ1-1
TGCGCCAGCAGCTTCGCAGGGGATGGCTACACCTTC,CASSFAGDGYTF,.,.,TRBV5-1,TRBJ1-2
TGTGCCAGCAGCTTGGCGGCTAGCGGGGGGGCCGGGTACGAGCAGTACTTC,CASSLAASGGAGYEQYF,TRBD2,.,TRBV5-4,TRBJ2-7
TGCAGCGTTGACACGGAGCGCTACGAGCAGTACTTC,CSVDTERYEQYF,.,.,TRBV29-1,TRBJ2-7
TGTGCCATCAGTGGCTCGGGGCAAGAGACCCAGTACTTC,CAISGSGQETQYF,.,.,TRBV10-3,TRBJ2-5
TGTGCCAGCAGCTATACCCGGGACGGACTACGAGATACGCAGTATTTT,CASSYTRDGLRDTQYF,.,.,TRBV9,TRBJ2-3
TGTGCCAGCGGGCCGGTGCAAGAGACCCAGTACTTC,CASGPVQETQYF,.,.,TRBV2,TRBJ2-5
TGCGCCAGCAGACGCGACGGGACACAGGACTATGGCTACACCTTC,CASRRDGTQDYGYTF,.,few,TRBV4-1,TRBJ1-2
TGTGCCAGCAGTTTCCGGACAGGGGGCACTGAGACCCAGTACTTC,CASSFRTGGTETQYF,TRBD1,.,TRBV27,TRBJ2-5
TGTGCCACGAAAGAGCGGGGGACCACAGATACGCAGTATTTT,CATKERGTTDTQYF,TRBD2,.,TRBV28,TRBJ2-3
TGTGCCAGCACTATAGTCCCCTACAATGAGCAGTTCTTC,CASTIVPYNEQFF,.,.,TRBV7-9,TRBJ2-1
TGTGCCAGCAGCGGCAAGGGGTACTACGAGCAGTACTTC,CASSGKGYYEQYF,.,.,TRBV7-9,TRBJ2-7
TGTGCCAGCAGCATCACTAGCGGAACCTACGAGCAGTACTTC,CASSITSGTYEQYF,TRBD2,.,TRBV11-1,TRBJ2-7
TGTGCCAGCAGTACGACAGATTACTATGGCTACACCTTC,CASSTTDYYGYTF,.,once,TRBV2,TRBJ1-2
TGTGCCAGCAGTGAACAGGCTAGCAATCAGCCCCAGCATTTT,CASSEQASNQPQHF,.,few,TRBV2,TRBJ1-5
TGTGCCAGCGGATCCGACAGAAACACTGAAGCTTTCTTT,CASGSDRNTEAFF,.,.,TRBV5-5,TRBJ1-1
TGCGCCAGCAGCTTGAGCGGCAGCGACTATAATTCACCCCTCCACTTT,CASSLSGSDYNSPLHF,.,once,TRBV5-1,TRBJ1-6
TGTGCCAACAGTTACTTGACAGGGGGGCTCGAGCAGTACTTC,CANSYLTGGLEQYF,TRBD1,.,TRBV6-5,TRBJ2-7
TGTGCCAGCAGCTTTGGAGGGGCTGGCAATCAGCCCCAGCATTTT,CASSFGGAGNQPQHF,.,.,TRBV7-2,TRBJ1-5
TGTGCCAGCAGTTTTTCCGGGAACAATGAGCAGTTCTTC,CASSFSGNNEQFF,.,.,TRBV27,TRBJ2-1
TGTGCCATCAAAACCGGGACAGGGGATTTCGAGCAGTACTTC,CAIKTGTGDFEQYF,TRBD1,.,TRBV10-3,TRBJ2-7
TGTGCCAGCAGTGAAGAGAGGACACTTACGAATCAGCCCCAGCATTTT,CASSEERTLTNQPQHF,.,.,TRBV6-1,TRBJ1-5
TGCGCCAGCAGCCAAGCCTTTCCCTCCACAGATACGCAGTATTTT,CASSQAFPSTDTQYF,.,.,TRBV4-1,TRBJ2-3
TGTGCCAGCAGCCCGGACAGGGGAGGTGAAAAACTGTTTTTT,CASSPDRGGEKLFF,TRBD1,.,TRBV14,TRBJ1-4
TGTGCCAGCAGCCTCTCGGGGGGGCGGGGGTATTTT,CASSLSGGRGYF,TRBD2,few,TRBV7-2,TRBJ2-3
TGTGCCAGCAGCCCCGGGGGGGCCAGGGATGAGCAGTTCTTC,CASSPGGARDEQFF,TRBD2,.,TRBV6-5,TRBJ2-1
TGCAGCGTTGAAGGGGCAGCTCAAGAGACCCAGTACTTC,CSVEGAAQETQYF,.,.,TRBV29-1,TRBJ2-5
TGTGCCAGCAGCTTACAGACAGTTAATAATTCACCCCTCCACTTT,CASSLQTVNNSPLHF,.,.,TRBV7-9,TRBJ1-6
TGTGCCAGCAGCCCCAATCCCGGGTCCCAATCGCTCAAGCAGTACTTC,CASSPNPGSQSLKQYF,.,.,TRBV5-4,TRBJ2-7
TGTGCCAGCAGGGGGGGGGTAAGGAATCAGCCCCAGCATTTT,CASRGGVRNQPQHF,.,.,TRBV2,TRBJ1-5
TGTGCCAGCAGCTTAGTACTACTAGCGGGGAAAAATGAGCAGTTCTTC,CASSLVLLAGKNEQFF,TRBD2,.,TRBV7-2,TRBJ2-1
TGTGCCAGCAGTGAAATCAGGGGCGGGGAGCTGTTTTTT,CASSEIRGGELFF,.,.,TRBV6-1,TRBJ2-2
TGTGCCAGCAGTGAAGACTCGGGTTTCCATGAAAAACTGTTTTTT,CASSEDSGFHEKLFF,.,.,TRBV6-1,TRBJ1-4
TGTGCCAGCAGTTTATTCGACAGAAGGGTCGGCTACACCTTC,CASSLFDRRVGYTF,.,.,TRBV28,TRBJ1-2
TGTGCCAGCAGTTCGACAGCCAATAATTCACCCCTCCACTTT,CASSSTANNSPLHF,.,.,TRBV7-9,TRBJ1-6
TGCGCCAGCAGCTTGTCCGGACAGGGAGAGACCCAGTACTTC,CASSLSGQGETQYF,TRBD1,.,TRBV5-1,TRBJ2-5
TGCGCCAGCAGCTTGGCCGGAGCACGATATAATTCACCCCTCCACTTT,CASSLAGARYNSPLHF,.,.,TRBV5-1,TRBJ1-6